This T cell receptor beta chain was profiled in a study of patients and donors after allogeneic stem cell transplantation. In TCRdb, the RT-PCR reads were re-called with MiXCR into one record per CDR3 protein. The table includes roughly 230,000 distinct CDR3 sequences, roughly 15% detected once. Concerning this clonotype: A read error is possible here, since a much larger clone lies one base away.

The sequenced sample consisted of blood, either unsorted or a sorted T cell fraction (not recorded which). This sequence was found in a human donor who was either an allogeneic HSCT recipient or a stem cell or donor lymphocyte infusion donor (not recorded which). It is not recorded whose cells these are; they may come from a transplant donor.

CDR3 nucleotide sequence: TGTGCCAGCCGCGAGGGACGGAGGAACACTGAAGCTTTCTTT. It is translated as CASREGRRNTEAFF. The chain recombines TRBV6-1 with TRBJ1-1; a possible D gene is TRBD1 (5 bases). The CDR3 loop spans 14 amino acids. Germline-derived CDR1 and CDR2 are MNHNS and SASEGT. The V end lost 8 bases, the J end lost 1 base, and 14 bases lay between the germline ends.